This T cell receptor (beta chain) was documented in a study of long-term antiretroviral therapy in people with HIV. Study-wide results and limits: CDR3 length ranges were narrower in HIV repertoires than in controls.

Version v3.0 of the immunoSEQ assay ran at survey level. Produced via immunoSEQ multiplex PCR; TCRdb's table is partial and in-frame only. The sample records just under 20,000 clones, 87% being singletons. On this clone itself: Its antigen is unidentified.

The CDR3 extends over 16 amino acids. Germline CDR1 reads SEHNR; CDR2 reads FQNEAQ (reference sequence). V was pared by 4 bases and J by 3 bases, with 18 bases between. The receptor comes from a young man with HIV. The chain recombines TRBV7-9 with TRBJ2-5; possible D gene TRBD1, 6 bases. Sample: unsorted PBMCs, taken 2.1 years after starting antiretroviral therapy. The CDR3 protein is CASSSWPGTNKETQYF. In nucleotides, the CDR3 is TGTGCCAGCAGCTCCTGGCCTGGGACAAATAAAGAGACCCAGTACTTC.